This is a list of T cell receptor beta chains from one sample in a study of cytomegalovirus exposure and HLA in healthy donors. Using immunoSEQ multiplex PCR, the repertoire was profiled, and TCRdb retains in-frame clones only, with some absent. The profile covers over 150,000 clones, with roughly three quarters appearing a single time and about 13% taken by the ten largest. The specimen was PBMCs. The origin of the receptors is a woman between 45 and 60 years old in good health and CMV-seropositive. CDR3s include the opening cysteine and the closing phenylalanine or tryptophan. D genes are given only for firm matches. Size tells how often a clone was seen (once, few, many) or the class of an expanded clone, and some rows leave it out.

few	TRBJ2-2	TRBV13	TRBD2	CASSLFSGENTGELFF	TGTGCCAGCAGCTTATTTAGCGGGGAAAACACCGGGGAGCTGTTTTTT
-	TRBJ2-7	TRBV25-1	-	CASSESGANYEQYF	TGTGCCAGCAGTGAATCTGGGGCCAACTACGAGCAGTACTTC
-	TRBJ2-2	TRBV30	-	CAWTFGGNTGELFF	TGTGCCTGGACTTTCGGGGGAAACACCGGGGAGCTGTTTTTT
-	TRBJ1-5	TRBV7-9	TRBD1	CASSRLSTGGNQPQHF	TGTGCCAGCAGCCGTTTATCCACAGGGGGGAATCAGCCCCAGCATTTT
-	TRBJ2-2	TRBV7-9	TRBD1	CASSLGRGHAGELFF	TGTGCCAGCAGCTTAGGCAGGGGGCACGCCGGGGAGCTGTTTTTT
-	TRBJ1-5	TRBV6-4	TRBD1	CAIYRGQNCNQPQHF	TGTGCCATCTACAGGGGGCAGAATTGCAATCAGCCCCAGCATTTT
-	TRBJ1-1	TRBV5-5	-	CASSLVYQLNTEAFF	TGTGCCAGCAGCTTGGTTTACCAGTTGAACACTGAAGCTTTCTTT
few	TRBJ2-7	TRBV9	-	CASSVDPGLIYEQYF	TGTGCCAGCAGCGTAGACCCGGGACTGATCTACGAGCAGTACTTC
-	TRBJ2-7	TRBV7-9	-	CASSSGWYEQYF	TGTGCCAGCAGCTCGGGTTGGTACGAGCAGTACTTC
-	TRBJ2-7	TRBV27	TRBD2	CASSLFASGDEQYF	TGTGCCAGCAGTTTATTTGCTAGCGGGGACGAGCAGTACTTC
-	TRBJ1-1	TRBV6-1	-	CASSVEAGLNTEAFF	TGTGCCAGCAGTGTGGAAGCAGGGTTGAACACTGAAGCTTTCTTT
few	TRBJ1-1	TRBV10-3	-	CATGGTENTEAFF	TGTGCCACCGGAGGAACGGAAAACACTGAAGCTTTCTTT
-	TRBJ2-3	TRBV12-5	-	CASGLVSEGTDTQYF	TGTGCTAGTGGTTTGGTCTCGGAGGGTACAGATACGCAGTATTTT
-	TRBJ1-1	TRBV5-1	TRBD1	CASSLGTGEVNTEAFF	TGCGCCAGCAGCTTGGGGACAGGGGAGGTGAACACTGAAGCTTTCTTT
-	TRBJ2-7	TRBV15	-	CATSRVRGSYEQYF	TGTGCCACCAGCAGAGTCCGGGGATCCTACGAGCAGTACTTC
-	TRBJ1-6	TRBV30	-	CAWRFQGGSPLHF	TGTGCCTGGCGGTTCCAGGGCGGTTCACCCCTCCACTTT
-	TRBJ1-1	TRBV30	-	CAWSITDDTEAFF	TGTGCCTGGAGTATCACAGACGACACTGAAGCTTTCTTT
-	TRBJ2-1	TRBV19	TRBD1	CASSSAGQGRNEQFF	TGTGCCAGTAGTTCCGCCGGACAGGGAAGAAATGAGCAGTTCTTC
few	TRBJ2-7	TRBV5-1	-	CASSPTGTYEQYF	TGCGCCAGCAGCCCGACCGGGACTTACGAGCAGTACTTC
-	TRBJ2-1	TRBV2	TRBD1	CASPRGPAEGQFF	TGTGCCAGCCCCAGGGGGCCAGCTGAGGGGCAGTTCTTC
-	TRBJ1-3	TRBV7-9	-	CASSSWAIDASGNTIYF	TGTGCCAGCAGCTCCTGGGCCATTGATGCCTCTGGAAACACCATATATTTT
once	TRBJ2-7	TRBV7-9	TRBD1	CASSLVVGTGVYEQYF	TGTGCCAGCAGCTTAGTTGTGGGGACAGGGGTTTACGAGCAGTACTTC
few	TRBJ2-1	TRBV19	TRBD2	CASRELAGAYNEQFF	TGTGCCAGTAGAGAACTAGCGGGGGCGTACAATGAGCAGTTCTTC
-	TRBJ2-7	TRBV27	TRBD2	CASSPKGLAANYEQYF	TGTGCCAGCAGCCCAAAGGGACTAGCGGCGAACTACGAGCAGTACTTC
-	TRBJ2-2	TRBV5-1	-	CASTPGGGAGELFF	TGCGCCAGCACCCCGGGAGGGGGCGCCGGGGAGCTGTTTTTT
-	TRBJ2-1	TRBV13	-	CASSPLGAEQFF	TGTGCCAGCAGCCCACTGGGGGCTGAGCAGTTCTTC
-	TRBJ2-2	TRBV9	-	CASSAQATNTGELFF	TGTGCCAGCAGCGCACAGGCTACGAACACCGGGGAGCTGTTTTTT
-	TRBJ1-6	TRBV9	-	CASSVDRTDNSPLHF	TGTGCCAGCAGCGTAGATAGGACAGACAATTCACCCCTCCACTTT
-	TRBJ1-2	TRBV18	-	CASSLYLQDGYTF	TGTGCCAGCTCGCTTTATCTTCAGGATGGCTACACCTTC
-	TRBJ1-2	TRBV27	TRBD1	CASSSRAGTGKRNGYTF	TGTGCCAGCAGTTCGCGGGCCGGGACAGGGAAGAGAAATGGCTACACCTTC
-	TRBJ1-2	TRBV29-1	-	CSVGTGLENTF	TGCAGCGTTGGCACAGGCCTGGAGAACACCTTC
-	TRBJ2-7	TRBV11-1	TRBD2	CASSAFGTTSSSEQYF	TGTGCCAGCAGCGCTTTCGGGACTACCTCTTCCTCCGAGCAGTACTTC
-	TRBJ2-7	TRBV7-9	-	CASSLAETSEQYF	TGTGCCAGCAGCTTAGCGGAGACGTCCGAGCAGTACTTC
-	TRBJ2-1	TRBV9	-	CASSVGGGHNEQFF	TGTGCCAGCAGCGTAGGAGGCGGGCACAATGAGCAGTTCTTC
few	TRBJ1-2	TRBV10-2	-	CASSESPRRGYTF	TGCGCCAGCAGTGAGTCGCCTAGACGTGGCTACACCTTC
-	TRBJ2-5	TRBV7-9	TRBD1	CASNTDREEAQYF	TGTGCCAGCAACACCGACAGGGAAGAGGCCCAGTACTTC
-	TRBJ1-1	TRBV19	-	CASSRTLNTEAFF	TGTGCCAGTAGTAGGACACTGAACACTGAAGCTTTCTTT
few	TRBJ1-2	TRBV28	-	CASSSGPTRTLSPGFSFYGYTF	TGTGCCAGCAGTTCCGGACCTACCAGGACTTTATCCCCCGGCTTTAGTTTCTATGGCTACACCTTC
-	TRBJ2-7	TRBV28	-	CASNRDLLSSYEQYF	TGTGCCAGCAACAGGGACCTCCTTAGCTCCTACGAGCAGTACTTC
-	TRBJ2-3	TRBV7-3	TRBD2	CASSETSGGSGNGGTDTQYF	TGTGCCAGCAGCGAAACTAGCGGGGGGTCGGGGAACGGGGGCACAGATACGCAGTATTTT
-	TRBJ2-6	TRBV7-3	-	CASSRSGGANVLTF	TGTGCCAGCAGCCGGTCAGGGGGGGCCAACGTCCTGACTTTC
-	TRBJ1-5	TRBV6-1	-	CASRKPGDYQPQHF	TGTGCCAGCAGAAAACCGGGAGATTATCAGCCCCAGCATTTT
-	TRBJ1-1	TRBV7-8	TRBD1	CASSLGTANEAFF	TGTGCCAGCAGCCTTGGGACAGCTAATGAAGCTTTCTTT
few	TRBJ2-2	TRBV9	TRBD1	CASSLRQGTNTGELFF	TGTGCCAGCAGCCTACGACAGGGAACGAACACCGGGGAGCTGTTTTTT
few	TRBJ2-7	TRBV5-4	TRBD2	CASSPTRLARNEQYF	TGTGCCAGCAGCCCCACCCGACTAGCCCGCAACGAGCAGTACTTC
-	TRBJ1-1	TRBV5-1	-	CASSWRAGGGNTEAFF	TGCGCCAGCAGCTGGAGGGCGGGTGGGGGAAACACTGAAGCTTTCTTT
-	TRBJ1-1	TRBV7-3	-	CASSQVGVTEAFF	TGTGCCAGCAGCCAGGTTGGTGTCACTGAAGCTTTCTTT
-	TRBJ1-2	TRBV19	-	CASRRRPEGNYGYTF	TGTGCCAGTAGGCGTCGACCGGAGGGGAACTATGGCTACACCTTC
-	TRBJ2-7	TRBV15	TRBD1	CATSRGQGKSKPYEQYF	TGTGCCACCAGCAGGGGACAGGGGAAAAGCAAGCCCTACGAGCAGTACTTC
-	TRBJ2-3	TRBV6-1	TRBD1	CASTTGTGGDTQYF	TGTGCCAGCACTACCGGGACAGGGGGAGATACGCAGTATTTT
-	TRBJ2-2	TRBV6-1	-	CASSDPYTGELFF	TGTGCCAGCAGTGATCCGTACACCGGGGAGCTGTTTTTT
few	TRBJ2-5	TRBV5-1	-	CASSLGPQETQYF	TGCGCCAGCAGCTTGGGGCCCCAAGAGACCCAGTACTTC
-	TRBJ1-1	TRBV9	TRBD1	CASSVHPGTVDEAFF	TGTGCCAGCAGCGTCCATCCCGGGACAGTCGATGAAGCTTTCTTT
-	TRBJ2-5	TRBV5-1	-	CASSPTPGVKETQYF	TGCGCCAGCAGCCCAACGCCGGGGGTCAAAGAGACCCAGTACTTC
-	TRBJ1-3	TRBV4-1	TRBD1	CASSQDGGGASGNTIYF	TGCGCCAGCAGCCAAGATGGAGGGGGCGCATCAGGAAACACCATATATTTT